The sequence of this T cell receptor beta chain was determined in a study of beta chain features in type 1 diabetes. Study-level points and caveats: It was not settled here whether HLA type affects TCRB rearrangement. The similarity of naive, central memory and Treg TCRB repertoires appeared greater among patients than among healthy donors.

About this clone itself: Its antigen is not known.

Expressed TCRB transcripts were sequenced after all isolated RNA was converted to cDNA. Libraries were prepared by immunoSEQ multiplex PCR; TCRdb keeps only in-frame clonotypes and omits some of them. Among under 300,000 clones listed, around 7.8% were seen once. V was clipped by 1 base and J by 1 base, with 13 bases between them. The CDR3 is 16 amino acids. Germline V gene data show CDR1 as MGHRA and CDR2 as YSYEKL. Sequences were obtained from central memory CD4+ T cells from blood. The source is a woman between 18 and 29 years old in good health. The chain joins TRBV4-1 to TRBJ2-5; D gene unclear. CDR3 nucleotide sequence: TGCGCCAGCAGCCAAGTTTCGGCAAATGTCCAAGAGACCCAGTACTTC. Translated, it gives CASSQVSANVQETQYF.